This T cell receptor beta chain is from a study of T cells in narcolepsy. From germline, CDR1 is MDHEN and CDR2 SYDVKM. The V gene lost 6 bases and the J gene lost 4 bases, with 16 bases spanning the gap. The CDR3 covers 15 residues. This clone was seen more than once but under ten times. The table came from immunoSEQ multiplex PCR; TCRdb's copy has only in-frame clones and leaves some out. The table has over 25,000 clones, under 85% seen once; the top ten hold roughly 4%. The genes are TRBV28 and TRBJ1-5; D is possibly TRBD1 (6 bases). The receptor's source is a human donor in good health. Sequenced input: memory (CD45RA-) CD4+ T cells from blood. CDR3 sequence (DNA): TGTGCCAGCAGGACTAATGACAGGCTTAATCAGCCCCAGCATTTT. It yields the protein CASRTNDRLNQPQHF.